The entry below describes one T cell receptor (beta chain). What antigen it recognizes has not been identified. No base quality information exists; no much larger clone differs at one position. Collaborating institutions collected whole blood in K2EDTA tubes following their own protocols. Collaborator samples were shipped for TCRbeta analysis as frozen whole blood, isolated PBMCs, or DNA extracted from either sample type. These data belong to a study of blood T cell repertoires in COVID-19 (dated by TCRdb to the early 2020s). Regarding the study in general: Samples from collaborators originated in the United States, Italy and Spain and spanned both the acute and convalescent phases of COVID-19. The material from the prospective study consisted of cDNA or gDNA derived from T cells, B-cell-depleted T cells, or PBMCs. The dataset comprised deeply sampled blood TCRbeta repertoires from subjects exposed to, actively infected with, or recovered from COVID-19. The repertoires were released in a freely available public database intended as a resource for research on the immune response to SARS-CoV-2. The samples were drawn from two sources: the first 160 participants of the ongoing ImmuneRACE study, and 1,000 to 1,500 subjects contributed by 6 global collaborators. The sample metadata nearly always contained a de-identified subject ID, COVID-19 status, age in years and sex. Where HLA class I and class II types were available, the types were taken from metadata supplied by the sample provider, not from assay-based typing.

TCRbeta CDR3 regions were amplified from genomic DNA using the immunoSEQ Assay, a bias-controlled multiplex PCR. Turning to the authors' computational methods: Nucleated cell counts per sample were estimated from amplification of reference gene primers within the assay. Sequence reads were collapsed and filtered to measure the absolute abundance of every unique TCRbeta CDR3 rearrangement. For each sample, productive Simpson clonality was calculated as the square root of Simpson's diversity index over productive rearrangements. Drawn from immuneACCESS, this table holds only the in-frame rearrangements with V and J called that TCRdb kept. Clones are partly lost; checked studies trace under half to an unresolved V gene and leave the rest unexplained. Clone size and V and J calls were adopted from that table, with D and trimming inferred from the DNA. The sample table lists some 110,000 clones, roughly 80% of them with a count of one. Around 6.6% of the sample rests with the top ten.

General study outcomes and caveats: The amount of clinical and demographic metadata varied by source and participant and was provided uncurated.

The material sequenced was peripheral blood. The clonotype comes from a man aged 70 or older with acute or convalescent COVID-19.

In nucleotides, the sequence is TGTGCCAGCAGTCTTGGACTAGCTGTAGCCTTCACAGATACGCAGTATTTT. Its protein product is CASSLGLAVAFTDTQYF. The chain couples TRBV27 to TRBJ2-3; 8 bases in the middle match TRBD2. The cysteine opens and the phenylalanine closes a CDR3 of 17 amino acids. Here the CDR3 DNA is all that survives: 51 bases in frame from base 1. CDR1 MNHEY and CDR2 SMNVEV were looked up in the germline V gene (reference sequence). Compared with germline, V lacks 5 bases and J lacks 2 bases; bases without a gene match: 12.